This TCR beta chain appears in the sequencing data of a study of blood T cell repertoires in COVID-19. The germline V and J ends were trimmed by 4 bases and 7 bases, with 11 bases remaining between them. Germline-derived CDR1 and CDR2 are MRHNA and SNTAGT. This CDR3 comprises 13 residues. Here immunoSEQ multiplex PCR was the method, and the copy in TCRdb shows in-frame clones only, minus some. Of more than 40,000 clones in the sample, 70% to 90% were seen once. The chain recombines TRBV6-4 with TRBJ1-5; no reliable D call. This receptor was obtained from a man of 80 years or more with acute or convalescent COVID-19. The sequencing input was peripheral blood. This chain's CDR3 is CASSAEVRQPQHF. CDR3 coding DNA: TGTGCCAGCAGTGCAGAGGTTAGGCAGCCCCAGCATTTT.